Listed here are 26 T cell receptor beta chains from one sample, sequenced in a study of blood T cell repertoires in COVID-19. Sequencing used immunoSEQ multiplex PCR; TCRdb keeps in-frame clones, though not all of them. The sample has hundreds of thousands of clones; 85% to 90% are singletons. Sequencing was done on a sample of PBMCs or T cells enriched from blood (not recorded which). Source of these receptors: a man aged 25 to 40 who had recovered from COVID-19.

The chain recombines TRBV24-1 with TRBJ2-5; 8 nucleotides agree with TRBD2. Germline V gene lookup returns CDR1 KGHDR and CDR2 SFDVKD. The junction had 10 bases not matched to a gene; V was cut back by 5 bases and J by 3 bases. There are 16 residues in the CDR3. The CDR3 DNA sequence: TGTGCCACCAGTGTCCCAGCGGGAGAATTGAAAGAGACCCAGTACTTC. Its protein product is CATSVPAGELKETQYF.

The V gene is TRBV11-2, the J gene TRBJ2-7; weak D call: TRBD2 (6 bases). The CDR3 is made up of 15 amino acids. Trimming shortened V by 4 bases and J by 4 bases, and 17 bases separated the two germline ends. Germline values: CDR1 SGHAT, CDR2 FQNNGV. In nucleotides, the CDR3 is TGTGCCAGCAGCTCGTACGGACAACGGGAGTACGAGCAGTACTTC. This codes for CASSSYGQREYEQYF.

This chain joins TRBV10-3 and TRBJ2-7; 11 bases align to TRBD2. The V and J ends lost 6 bases and 2 bases, in that order; junction bases with no gene match: 6. Germline CDR1 is ENHRY and CDR2 is SYGVKD. This CDR3 spans 15 amino acids. The CDR3 region is CAIRPVAGGPYEQYF. The CDR3 DNA reads as TGTGCCATCAGGCCAGTAGCGGGAGGGCCCTACGAGCAGTACTTC.

This rearrangement joins TRBV28 to TRBJ1-1, with a tentative D call TRBD1 (5 bases). Germline CDR1 and CDR2: MDHEN and SYDVKM. The V and J ends lost 6 bases and 5 bases respectively, with 19 bases between them. The CDR3 covers 15 residues. The CDR3 region is CASSLIGAVSTEAFF. Here the CDR3 DNA reads TGTGCCAGCAGCCTAATAGGGGCTGTGTCGACTGAAGCTTTCTTT. The whole variable domain, remainder taken from reference TRBV28 and TRBJ1-1, is DVKVTQSSRYLVKRTGEKVFLECVQDMDHENMFWYRQDPGLGLRLIYFSYDVKMKEKGDIPEGYSVSREKKERFSLILESASTNQTSMYLCASSLIGAVSTEAFFGQGTRLTVV.

The rearrangement links TRBV6-2 or TRBV6-3 to TRBJ2-7; possible D gene TRBD2, 5 bases. V was cut by 1 base and J by 2 bases, with 9 bases left in between. Germline CDR1 reads MNHEY; CDR2 reads SVGEGT. CDR3 size: 14 residues. The DNA of the CDR3 is TGTGCCAGCAGTTACTATGCGGGCACCTACGAGCAGTACTTC. It is translated as CASSYYAGTYEQYF.

The chain has TRBV2 and TRBJ1-2; 7 positions agree with TRBD1. The CDR3 runs 13 residues. The germline gives CDR1 SNHLY, CDR2 FYNNEI. J gave up 10 bases and V 4 bases, and 9 bases lay outside the gene matches. CDR3 nucleotides: TGTGCCAGCAGTGGAGACAGGGCAGTAAACTACACCTTC. It encodes CASSGDRAVNYTF. Looking up the rest from reference TRBV2 and TRBJ1-2 gives the full variable domain: EPEVTQTPSHQVTQMGQEVILRCVPISNHLYFYWYRQILGQKVEFLVSFYNNEISEKSEIFDDQFSVERPDGSNFTLKIRSTKLEDSAMYFCASSGDRAVNYTFGSGTRLTVV.

The J gene is TRBJ1-2, the V gene TRBV4-1, with 7 bases fitting TRBD1. The ends lost 2 bases at V and 8 bases at J; junction bases unmatched: 11. The germline gives CDR1 MGHRA, CDR2 YSYEKL. This CDR3 is 15 amino acids long. In nucleotides, the CDR3 is TGCGCCAGCAGCCAACGGACAGGCCCGACGGGAGGCTACACCTTC. Amino acids: CASSQRTGPTGGYTF.

This chain links TRBV10-1 with TRBJ1-1, with 10 bases aligning to TRBD1. The CDR3 is 15 residues long. Germline-derived CDR1 and CDR2 are WNHNN and SYGVQD (reference sequence). The trim removed 6 bases at V and 3 bases at J, leaving 7 bases unmatched. CDR3 coding DNA: TGCGCCAGCAGCCGGGACAGGGGAGGCGACACTGAAGCTTTCTTT. Translation gives CASSRDRGGDTEAFF.

This sequence joins TRBV6-5 and TRBJ1-3; the D is unclear. The V gene's germline CDR1 is MNHEY and CDR2 SVGAGI. This CDR3 region has 15 residues. V was trimmed by 0 bases and J by 0 bases, leaving 6 bases between them. The CDR3 DNA is TGTGCCAGCAGTTACTCAGCCGACTCTGGAAACACCATATATTTT. Its translation is CASSYSADSGNTIYF.

The chain recombines TRBV2 with TRBJ1-4, with D uncertain. The CDR3 extends over 14 amino acids. The V gene's germline CDR1 is SNHLY and CDR2 FYNNEI. V lost 8 bases and J 0 bases, leaving 10 bases between the germline ends. The DNA for the CDR3 is TGTGCCAGCGATAGATTTGCAACTAATGAAAAACTGTTTTTT. Translated, it gives CASDRFATNEKLFF.

The chain couples TRBV3-1 (or the pseudogene TRBV3-2) to TRBJ2-3; no clear D gene. The germline gives CDR1 LGHDT, CDR2 YNNKEL (reference sequence). The CDR3 consists of 14 residues. Trimming cost V 4 bases and J 3 bases, with 11 bases left between them. CDR3 amino acids: CASSRAPRTDTQYF. For the CDR3, the DNA is TGTGCCAGCAGCCGGGCTCCCCGAACAGATACGCAGTATTTT.

The J gene is TRBJ1-2, the V gene TRBV4-1; TRBD1 is a possible D gene (5 bases). V was cut by 0 bases and J by 8 bases, with 13 bases left in between. This CDR3 is 14 amino acids long. CDR1 is MGHRA and CDR2 is YSYEKL in the germline V gene. CDR3 protein: CASSQESAGRGYTF. The CDR3 DNA follows: TGCGCCAGCAGCCAAGAAAGTGCAGGGAGGGGCTACACCTTC.

This clone came up once. This chain joins TRBV18 and TRBJ1-1; D unresolved. The CDR3 is 14 amino acids. Germline lookup yields CDR1 KGHSH and CDR2 LQKENI. V gave up 1 base and J gave up 1 base, with 7 bases separating them. The DNA for the CDR3 is TGTGCCAGCTCACCACAGAACAGGAACACTGAAGCTTTCTTT. Its translation: CASSPQNRNTEAFF.

The CDR3 DNA follows: TGTGCCAGCAGCTTAAGAGCGGGGGCGGGGAACACTGAAGCTTTCTTT. This gives the protein CASSLRAGAGNTEAFF. This rearrangement joins TRBV7-6 to TRBJ1-1, with a possible D match to TRBD1 (6 bases). The V gene lost 2 bases and the J gene lost 1 base, with 14 bases spanning the gap. Germline CDR1 reads SGHVS; CDR2 reads FNYEAQ. This CDR3 comprises 16 residues.

The chain carries TRBV28 and TRBJ1-1, with D unclear. V gave up 4 bases and J gave up 3 bases, with 9 bases separating them. The CDR3 runs 13 residues. Per germline, CDR1 MDHEN and CDR2 SYDVKM. The CDR3 coding sequence is TGTGCCAGCAGTTCCGACTTGTACACTGAAGCTTTCTTT. Its translation: CASSSDLYTEAFF.

J is TRBJ2-5 and V is TRBV7-2, with D perhaps matching TRBD1 (5 bases). The V gene's germline CDR1 is SGHTA and CDR2 FQGNSA. The V end lost 5 bases, the J end lost 5 bases, and 12 bases lay between the germline ends. The CDR3 totals 13 residues. The CDR3 DNA reads TGTGCCAGCAGCCCAGGACAAGTTGAGACCCAGTACTTC. Its protein is CASSPGQVETQYF.

The CDR3 bases are TGTGCCAGCAGTTTATATAATCAGGACAGACCCTTCGAGCAGTACTTC. This sequence encodes CASSLYNQDRPFEQYF. J is TRBJ2-7 and V is TRBV28; D is perhaps TRBD1 (6 bases). Trimming cost V 1 base and J 6 bases, with 19 bases left between them. This CDR3 is built from 16 residues. Germline CDR1 is MDHEN and CDR2 is SYDVKM. Combining the CDR3 with reference TRBV28 and TRBJ2-7 gives the whole variable domain DVKVTQSSRYLVKRTGEKVFLECVQDMDHENMFWYRQDPGLGLRLIYFSYDVKMKEKGDIPEGYSVSREKKERFSLILESASTNQTSMYLCASSLYNQDRPFEQYFGPGTRLTVT.

CDR3 protein: CASSIIPGGTEAFF. In DNA, the CDR3 is TGTGCCAGTAGTATAATCCCAGGGGGGACTGAAGCTTTCTTT. J is TRBJ1-1 and V is TRBV19; 7 bases match TRBD1. V lost 2 bases, J lost 5 bases, and 5 bases stayed unmatched. Germline V gene sequence: CDR1 LNHDA, CDR2 SQIVND (reference sequence). This CDR3 region has 14 residues.

This chain links TRBV29-1 with TRBJ2-3; D is uncertain. V lost 3 bases, J lost 0 bases, and 10 bases lay in between. Germline V CDR1 and CDR2: SQVTM, ANQGSEA. The length of the CDR3 is 14 residues. The DNA for the CDR3 is TGCAGCGTTGACGGTGTCGCCAGCACAGATACGCAGTATTTT. Protein: CSVDGVASTDTQYF.

This chain joins TRBV14 and TRBJ2-7; D possibly corresponds to TRBD2 (6 bases). Germline-derived CDR1 and CDR2 are SGHDN and FVKESK. CDR3 length equals 15 residues. The V end lost 1 base, the J end lost 3 bases, and 13 bases lay between the germline ends. The CDR3 sequence: CASSQVNSGYYEQYF. CDR3 DNA: TGTGCCAGCAGCCAAGTTAATAGCGGCTACTACGAGCAGTACTTC.

This clone was recorded only once. This rearrangement joins TRBV2 to TRBJ2-4, with D possibly TRBD2 on 5 matching bases. Germline loops: CDR1 SNHLY, CDR2 FYNNEI. CDR3 length equals 14 residues. Trimming shortened V by 2 bases and J by 0 bases, and 5 bases separated the two germline ends. The CDR3 DNA reads as TGTGCCAGCAGTGAACGGGAAGCCAAAAACATTCAGTACTTC. Its translation is CASSEREAKNIQYF.

The CDR3 DNA sequence: TGTGCCAGCAGCCGGGACAGGGGCTCACCCCTCCACTTT. Translation: CASSRDRGSPLHF. V gene TRBV12-3 or TRBV12-4 combines with J gene TRBJ1-6; 10 nucleotides agree with TRBD1. V was clipped by 6 bases and J by 10 bases; unmatched bases: 3. The CDR3 runs to 13 residues.

The chain links TRBV28 to TRBJ1-1, with a tentative D call TRBD1 (6 bases). CDR1 MDHEN and CDR2 SYDVKM come from the germline V gene. With 6 bases removed from V and 1 base from J, the gap between germline ends came to 12 bases. The length of the CDR3 is 14 residues. CDR3: CASRDLQGNTEAFF. The CDR3 coding sequence is TGTGCCAGCAGAGACCTACAGGGGAACACTGAAGCTTTCTTT.

This clone was observed a few times. This chain links TRBV2 with TRBJ2-2; 8 bases fit TRBD2. Germline V gene sequence: CDR1 SNHLY, CDR2 FYNNEI. J lost 7 bases, V lost 2 bases, and 6 bases had no gene match. The CDR3 is made up of 15 amino acids. CDR3 sequence reads: CASSEFSGSIGELFF. CDR3 DNA sequence: TGTGCCAGCAGTGAATTCAGCGGGAGCATCGGGGAGCTGTTTTTT.

The rearrangement joins TRBV6-1 to TRBJ2-7, with 7 nucleotides matching TRBD1. V gave up 2 bases and J gave up 2 bases; unmatched junction bases: 3. This CDR3 region has 14 residues. Germline-derived CDR1 and CDR2 are MNHNS and SASEGT. Written as DNA, the CDR3 is TGTGCCAGCAGTGAAACCGGGACAGCCTACGAGCAGTACTTC. As protein: CASSETGTAYEQYF.

The chain joins TRBV19 to TRBJ2-7; D perhaps matches TRBD2 (7 bases). Trimming cost V 4 bases and J 6 bases, with 10 bases left between them. This CDR3 has 12 amino acids. From germline, CDR1 is LNHDA and CDR2 SQIVND (reference sequence). In DNA, the CDR3 is TGTGCCAGTAGTACGGGGGGCGTCGAGCAGTACTTC. Its translation is CASSTGGVEQYF. Looking up the rest from reference TRBV19 and TRBJ2-7 gives the full variable domain: DGGITQSPKYLFRKEGQNVTLSCEQNLNHDAMYWYRQDPGQGLRLIYYSQIVNDFQKGDIAEGYSVSREKKESFPLTVTSAQKNPTAFYLCASSTGGVEQYFGPGTRLTVT.